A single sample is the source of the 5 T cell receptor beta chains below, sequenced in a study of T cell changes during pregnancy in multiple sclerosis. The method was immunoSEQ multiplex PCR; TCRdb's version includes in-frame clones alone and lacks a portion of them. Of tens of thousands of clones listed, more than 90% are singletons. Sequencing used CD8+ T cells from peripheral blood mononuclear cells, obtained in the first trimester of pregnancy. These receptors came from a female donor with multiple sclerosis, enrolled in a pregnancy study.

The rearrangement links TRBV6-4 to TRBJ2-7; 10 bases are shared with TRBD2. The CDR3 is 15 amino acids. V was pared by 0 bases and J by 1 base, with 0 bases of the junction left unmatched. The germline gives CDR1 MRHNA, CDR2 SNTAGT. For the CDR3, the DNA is TGTGCCAGCAGTGACTCTAGCGGGGGGTCCTACGAGCAGTACTTC. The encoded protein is CASSDSSGGSYEQYF.

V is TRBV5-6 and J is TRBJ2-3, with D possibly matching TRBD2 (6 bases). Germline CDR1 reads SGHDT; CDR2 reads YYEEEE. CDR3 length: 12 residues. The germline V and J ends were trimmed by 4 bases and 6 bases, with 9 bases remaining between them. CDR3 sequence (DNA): TGTGCCAGCAGCACTGCGGGGGATACGCAGTATTTT. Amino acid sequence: CASSTAGDTQYF.

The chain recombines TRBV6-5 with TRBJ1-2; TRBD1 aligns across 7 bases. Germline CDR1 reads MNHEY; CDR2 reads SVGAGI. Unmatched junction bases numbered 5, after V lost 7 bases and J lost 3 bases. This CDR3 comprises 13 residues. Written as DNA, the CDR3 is TGTGCCAGCACACAGGGGTCGGACTATGGCTACACCTTC. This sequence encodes CASTQGSDYGYTF.

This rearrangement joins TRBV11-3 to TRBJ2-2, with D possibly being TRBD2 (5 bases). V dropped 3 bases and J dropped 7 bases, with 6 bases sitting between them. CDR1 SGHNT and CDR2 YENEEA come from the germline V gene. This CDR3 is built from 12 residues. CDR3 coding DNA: TGTGCCAGCAGCTTTGGGAGCGGGGAGCTGTTTTTT. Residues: CASSFGSGELFF. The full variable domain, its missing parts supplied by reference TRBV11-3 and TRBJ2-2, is EAGVVQSPRYKIIEKKQPVAFWCNPISGHNTLYWYLQNLGQGPELLIRYENEEAVDDSQLPKDRFSAERLKGVDSTLKIQPAELGDSAVYLCASSFGSGELFFGEGSRLTVL.

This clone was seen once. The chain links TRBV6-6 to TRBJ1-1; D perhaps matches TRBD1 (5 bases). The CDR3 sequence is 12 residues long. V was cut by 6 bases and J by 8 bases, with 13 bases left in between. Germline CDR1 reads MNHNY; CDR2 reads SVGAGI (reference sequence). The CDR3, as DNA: TGTGCCAGCAGCCCTGGGGGGAGCGAAGCTTTCTTT. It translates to CASSPGGSEAFF.